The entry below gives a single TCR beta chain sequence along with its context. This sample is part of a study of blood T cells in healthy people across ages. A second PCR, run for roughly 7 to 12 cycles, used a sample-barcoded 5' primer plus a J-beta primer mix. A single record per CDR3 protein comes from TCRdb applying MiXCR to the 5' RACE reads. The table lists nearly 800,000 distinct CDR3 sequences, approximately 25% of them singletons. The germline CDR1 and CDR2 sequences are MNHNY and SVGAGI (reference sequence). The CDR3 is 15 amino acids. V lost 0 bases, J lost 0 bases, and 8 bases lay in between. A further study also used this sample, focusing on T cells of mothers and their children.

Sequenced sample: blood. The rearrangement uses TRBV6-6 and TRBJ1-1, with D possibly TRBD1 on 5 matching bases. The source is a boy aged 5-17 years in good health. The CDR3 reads CASSYSPGMNTEAFF. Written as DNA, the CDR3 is TGTGCCAGCAGTTACTCTCCAGGGATGAACACTGAAGCTTTCTTT.